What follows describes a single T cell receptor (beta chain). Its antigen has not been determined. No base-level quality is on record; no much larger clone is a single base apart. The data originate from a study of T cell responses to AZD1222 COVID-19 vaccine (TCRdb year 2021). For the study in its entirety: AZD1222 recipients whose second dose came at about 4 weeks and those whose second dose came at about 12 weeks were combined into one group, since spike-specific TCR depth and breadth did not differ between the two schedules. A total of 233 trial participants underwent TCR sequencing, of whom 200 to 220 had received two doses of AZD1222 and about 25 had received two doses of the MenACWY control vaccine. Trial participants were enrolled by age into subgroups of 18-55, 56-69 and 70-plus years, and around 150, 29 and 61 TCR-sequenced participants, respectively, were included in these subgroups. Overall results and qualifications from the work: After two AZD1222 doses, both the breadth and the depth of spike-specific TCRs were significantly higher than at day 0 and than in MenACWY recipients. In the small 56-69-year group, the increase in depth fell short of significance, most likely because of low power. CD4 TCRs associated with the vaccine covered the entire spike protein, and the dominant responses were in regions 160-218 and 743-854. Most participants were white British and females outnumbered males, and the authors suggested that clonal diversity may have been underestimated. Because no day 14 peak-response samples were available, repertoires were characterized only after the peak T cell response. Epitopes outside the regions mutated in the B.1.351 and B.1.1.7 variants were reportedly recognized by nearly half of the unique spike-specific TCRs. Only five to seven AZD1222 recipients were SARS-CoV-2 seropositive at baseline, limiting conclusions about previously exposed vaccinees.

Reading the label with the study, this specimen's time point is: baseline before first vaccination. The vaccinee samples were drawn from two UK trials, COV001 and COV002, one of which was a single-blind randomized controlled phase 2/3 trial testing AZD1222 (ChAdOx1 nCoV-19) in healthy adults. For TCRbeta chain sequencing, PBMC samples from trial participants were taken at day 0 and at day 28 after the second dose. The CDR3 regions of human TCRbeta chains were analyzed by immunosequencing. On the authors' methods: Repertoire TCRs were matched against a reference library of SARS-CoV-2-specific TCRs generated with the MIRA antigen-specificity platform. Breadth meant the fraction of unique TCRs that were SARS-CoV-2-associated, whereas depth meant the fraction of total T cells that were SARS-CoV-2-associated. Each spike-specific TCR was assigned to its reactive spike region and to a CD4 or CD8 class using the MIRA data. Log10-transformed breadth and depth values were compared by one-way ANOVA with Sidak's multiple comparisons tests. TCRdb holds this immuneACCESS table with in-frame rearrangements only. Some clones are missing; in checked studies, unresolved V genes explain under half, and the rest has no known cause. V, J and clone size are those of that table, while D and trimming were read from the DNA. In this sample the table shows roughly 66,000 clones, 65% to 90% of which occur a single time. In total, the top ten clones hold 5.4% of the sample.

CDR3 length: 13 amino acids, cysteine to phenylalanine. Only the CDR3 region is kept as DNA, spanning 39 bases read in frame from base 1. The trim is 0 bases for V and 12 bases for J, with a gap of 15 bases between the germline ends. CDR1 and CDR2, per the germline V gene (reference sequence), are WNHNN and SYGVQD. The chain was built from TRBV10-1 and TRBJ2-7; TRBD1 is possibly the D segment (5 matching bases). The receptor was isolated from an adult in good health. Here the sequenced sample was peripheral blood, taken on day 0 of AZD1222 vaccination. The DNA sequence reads TGCGCCAGCAGTGAGTCGGGAACAGGTCAGGGGTACTTC. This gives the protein CASSESGTGQGYF.